This T cell receptor beta chain was profiled in a study of early T cells in non-severe SARS-CoV-2 infection (dated by TCRdb to 2020 to 2022). About the study as a whole: Bulk RNA from unsorted whole blood was used for TCR sequencing, so alpha and beta chains could not be paired. The study at large found these results: VDJdb matching was skewed toward anti-spike CD8 responses and likely underestimated virus-specific expansions, missing private and CD4 specificities.

Libraries came from 5' RACE. Sequenced using a NextSeq 500. To correct for sequencing error and PCR bias, the TCR library protocol tagged individual cDNA molecules with unique molecular identifiers. Both TCR alpha and beta chains were sequenced, and tight co-correlation was observed between alpha and beta sequence abundances in each sample. The paper's data handling went like this. Decombinator V4 was used to annotate the V gene, J gene and CDR3 of the TCR sequences. Expanded TCRs were defined as changing significantly between any two time points under a Poisson model with p below 0.0001. TCR abundances were normalised to the total number of TCRs sequenced per sample and were expressed as counts per million. MAIT TCRs were defined by TRAV1-2 paired with TRAJ12, TRAJ20 or TRAJ33, and iNKT TCRs by TRAV10 paired with TRAJ18. VDJdb, accessed on 1 November 2021, was searched for TCRs annotated for CMV, EBV and SARS-CoV-2, and TCRs annotated for more than one antigen were excluded. In TCRdb, the public reads were trimmed at Q25 with fastp and aligned with MiXCR, with productive beta chains retained. Here each entry gathers all rows of one CDR3 protein and keeps the most common genes and DNA. In this record, the V and J calls reflect TCRdb's handling and not the investigators' own analysis. For this sample the table gives 30,000 to 40,000 distinct CDR3 sequences, of which approximately 9.2% were detected only once. The biggest ten clones account for over 10% of the sample.

Trimming takes 5 bases from V and 0 bases from J, and the germline ends sit 6 bases apart. The CDR3 runs 13 amino acids, cysteine and phenylalanine included. Only the CDR3 part of the read is kept: 39 bases, read in frame from the first base. CDR1 and CDR2, per the germline V gene, are SGHDN and FVKESK. The study was a case-control design nested within a healthcare worker cohort in London, UK, with weekly nasopharyngeal swab PCR tests and blood sampling. Healthcare workers were recruited during the week of the UK lockdown, between 23 and 31 March 2020, and followed weekly for up to roughly 15 weeks. This clonotype was seen many times. Its antigen has not been determined. Per-base quality was not reported, and no clone a single base away is much larger than it.

The rearranged segments are TRBV14 and TRBJ2-3; no D segment can be confidently identified. Sequenced input: whole blood. This sequence originates from an adult who was a healthcare worker with PCR-confirmed SARS-CoV-2 infection or an uninfected control (not recorded which). The CDR3: CASSFGSTDTQYF. The DNA sequence is as follows: TGTGCCAGCAGCTTCGGGAGCACAGATACGCAGTATTTT.